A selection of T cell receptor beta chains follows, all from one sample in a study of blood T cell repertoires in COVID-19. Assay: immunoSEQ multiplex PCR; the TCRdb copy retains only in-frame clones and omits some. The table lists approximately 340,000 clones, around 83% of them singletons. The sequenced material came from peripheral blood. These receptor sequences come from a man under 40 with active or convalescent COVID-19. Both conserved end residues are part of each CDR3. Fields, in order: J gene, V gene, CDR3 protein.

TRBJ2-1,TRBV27,CASSSNFAEQFF
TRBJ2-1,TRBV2,CASSGVSQLF
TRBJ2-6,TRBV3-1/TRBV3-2,CASSQAGGAGANVLTF
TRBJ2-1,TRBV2,CASSGLRQGRGGYNEQFF
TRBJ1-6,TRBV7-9,CASSLSLAGSPLHF
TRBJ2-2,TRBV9,CASSVAVTGELFF
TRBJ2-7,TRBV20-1,CSASSDRGYEQYF
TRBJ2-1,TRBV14,CASSKRGWSLAGASEQFF
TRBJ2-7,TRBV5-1,CASSFRTSASYEQYF
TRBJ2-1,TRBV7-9,CASSFRDWTSGDNEQFF
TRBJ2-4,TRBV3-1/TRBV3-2,CASSLGTGRRAKNIQYF
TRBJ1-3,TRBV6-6,CASREGLDSGNTIYF
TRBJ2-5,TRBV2,CASSEEAAQAGETQYF
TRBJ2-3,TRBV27,CASSLHRGDGYTQYF
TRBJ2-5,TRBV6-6,CASTPEVGTQYF
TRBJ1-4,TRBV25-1,CATPSTGGGEKLFF
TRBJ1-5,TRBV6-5,CASSYSGAGQPQHF
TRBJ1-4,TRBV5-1,CASSPRDRGDEKLFF
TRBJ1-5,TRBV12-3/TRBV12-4,CASSRGLNQPQHF
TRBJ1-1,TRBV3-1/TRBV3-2,CASSQVGRGGTEAFF
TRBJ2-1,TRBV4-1,CASSQGRGTSSYNEQFF
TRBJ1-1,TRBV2,CASTKDRPGAEAFF
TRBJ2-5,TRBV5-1,CASSLGTGEGETQYF
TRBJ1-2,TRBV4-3,CASSQDDQVYGYTF
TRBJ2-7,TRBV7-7,CASSSQEGSYEQYF
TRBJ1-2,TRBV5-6,CASSLEDSNYGYTF
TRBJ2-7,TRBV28,CASSLRQGGSEQYF
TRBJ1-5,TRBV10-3,CAISESTVNQPQHF